This TCR beta chain was captured by sequencing in a study of blood T cell repertoires in COVID-19. About the research overall: Donors in the United States, Italy and Spain gave samples during acute or convalescent COVID-19. Nucleic acid was either cDNA or gDNA, and it came from T cells, B-cell-depleted T cells, or PBMCs.

The J segment lost 4 bases and the V segment lost 6 bases, leaving 5 bases of the junction unmatched. The CDR3 length is 14 residues. The germline V gene has CDR1 LNHDA and CDR2 SQIVND (reference sequence). This table comes from immunoSEQ multiplex PCR, and its TCRdb copy is limited to in-frame clones, with some not included. The sample lists under 300,000 clones, approximately 79% seen once, with 4.5% to 5% in the top ten. The sequence was collected from a woman older than 75 with active or convalescent COVID-19. This chain connects TRBV19 to TRBJ1-3; the match to TRBD1 covers 8 bases. Sequenced sample: peripheral blood. The CDR3 is CASRRRDRGNTIYF. DNA for the CDR3: TGTGCCAGTAGACGCCGGGACAGGGGAAACACCATATATTTT.